The clone carrying this TCR beta chain was seen just once. Original analysis: Amplifying reference gene primers gave estimates of nucleated cell counts. Assay used: immunoSEQ multiplex PCR; TCRdb lists only in-frame clones, some missing. Clone size and V and J calls were adopted from that table, with D and trimming inferred from the DNA. Of about 130,000 clones in the sample, around nine tenths are singletons; the top ten hold roughly 1.2%. The data stem from a study of blood T cell repertoires in COVID-19. Study overall: The study drew acute and convalescent COVID-19 samples from the United States, Italy and Spain. From T cells, B-cell-depleted T cells, or PBMCs came the material, which was cDNA or gDNA.

The CDR3 has 16 residues. The V and J ends lost 1 base and 7 bases, in that order; junction bases with no gene match: 5. CDR1 is SGHRS and CDR2 is YFSETQ in the germline V gene. The rearrangement joins TRBV5-1 to TRBJ2-1; TRBD2 aligns across 13 bases. Sequenced sample: peripheral blood. This TCR was recovered from an elderly woman with acute or convalescent COVID-19. DNA for the CDR3: TGCGCCAGCAGCTTGCCCGGACTAGCGGGAGTAAATGAGCAGTTCTTC. Residues: CASSLPGLAGVNEQFF.